The rows below give T cell receptor beta chains drawn from one sample of a study of naive and memory T cell subsets. TCRdb called the UMI-ligation and nested PCR reads again in MiXCR, with one record for every CDR3 protein. The sample yields just over 80,000 distinct CDR3 sequences, approximately 9.2% seen once. The sample taken for sequencing was naive CD8+ T cells from blood. The receptors come from a human donor in good health. Each CDR3 is given without its conserved first and last residue. A D gene is named only where the DNA matches it firmly.

d_call v_call cdr3_length cdr3_aa
. TRBV6-2/TRBV6-3 13 ASSTLDSFGNEQF
. TRBV27 10 ASSRVTDTQY
. TRBV20-1 11 SARLRSTDTQY
. TRBV2 11 ASSGRKDYGYT
. TRBV10-2 12 ASSEVGGETEAF
. TRBV29-1 9 SVDSSYEQY
. TRBV7-8 11 ASSFTLRAEAF
TRBD2 TRBV27 13 ASSLVTGGRDTQY
. TRBV28 13 ASSRQGSYYNEQF
. TRBV29-1 11 SVVWGSYNEQF
. TRBV20-1 14 SADVGKDSGANVLT
. TRBV12-3/TRBV12-4 12 ASTWGRLRTEAF
TRBD1 TRBV2 13 ASSEGPGGTYEQY
. TRBV24-1 13 ATSGTGVSYNEQF
TRBD1 TRBV20-1 11 RTGEASAYEQY